The entry below gives a single T cell receptor beta chain sequence along with its context. Its antigen remains unknown. This record belongs to a study of T cell responses to AZD1222 COVID-19 vaccine. Across the study: Pooling of second doses given at about 4 or about 12 weeks was done. Study-wide findings and caveats: Most donors were white British and more were female, and clonal diversity was possibly underestimated.

TCRdb's copy holds only in-frame clones and misses some; the assay was immunoSEQ multiplex PCR. The sample lists approximately 130,000 clones, 80% to 95% occurring once. The germline CDR1 and CDR2 sequences are MNHEY and SVGAGI. CDR3 size: 15 residues. V was clipped by 2 bases and J by 2 bases; unmatched bases: 5. V and J are TRBV6-5 and TRBJ2-7; 8 nucleotides agree with TRBD2. The sequence derives from an adult in good health. The material was peripheral blood, obtained on day 0 of AZD1222 vaccination. CDR3 in DNA: TGTGCCAGCAGTTACCGGGAGGGGGGAACCTACGAGCAGTACTTC. As protein: CASSYREGGTYEQYF.